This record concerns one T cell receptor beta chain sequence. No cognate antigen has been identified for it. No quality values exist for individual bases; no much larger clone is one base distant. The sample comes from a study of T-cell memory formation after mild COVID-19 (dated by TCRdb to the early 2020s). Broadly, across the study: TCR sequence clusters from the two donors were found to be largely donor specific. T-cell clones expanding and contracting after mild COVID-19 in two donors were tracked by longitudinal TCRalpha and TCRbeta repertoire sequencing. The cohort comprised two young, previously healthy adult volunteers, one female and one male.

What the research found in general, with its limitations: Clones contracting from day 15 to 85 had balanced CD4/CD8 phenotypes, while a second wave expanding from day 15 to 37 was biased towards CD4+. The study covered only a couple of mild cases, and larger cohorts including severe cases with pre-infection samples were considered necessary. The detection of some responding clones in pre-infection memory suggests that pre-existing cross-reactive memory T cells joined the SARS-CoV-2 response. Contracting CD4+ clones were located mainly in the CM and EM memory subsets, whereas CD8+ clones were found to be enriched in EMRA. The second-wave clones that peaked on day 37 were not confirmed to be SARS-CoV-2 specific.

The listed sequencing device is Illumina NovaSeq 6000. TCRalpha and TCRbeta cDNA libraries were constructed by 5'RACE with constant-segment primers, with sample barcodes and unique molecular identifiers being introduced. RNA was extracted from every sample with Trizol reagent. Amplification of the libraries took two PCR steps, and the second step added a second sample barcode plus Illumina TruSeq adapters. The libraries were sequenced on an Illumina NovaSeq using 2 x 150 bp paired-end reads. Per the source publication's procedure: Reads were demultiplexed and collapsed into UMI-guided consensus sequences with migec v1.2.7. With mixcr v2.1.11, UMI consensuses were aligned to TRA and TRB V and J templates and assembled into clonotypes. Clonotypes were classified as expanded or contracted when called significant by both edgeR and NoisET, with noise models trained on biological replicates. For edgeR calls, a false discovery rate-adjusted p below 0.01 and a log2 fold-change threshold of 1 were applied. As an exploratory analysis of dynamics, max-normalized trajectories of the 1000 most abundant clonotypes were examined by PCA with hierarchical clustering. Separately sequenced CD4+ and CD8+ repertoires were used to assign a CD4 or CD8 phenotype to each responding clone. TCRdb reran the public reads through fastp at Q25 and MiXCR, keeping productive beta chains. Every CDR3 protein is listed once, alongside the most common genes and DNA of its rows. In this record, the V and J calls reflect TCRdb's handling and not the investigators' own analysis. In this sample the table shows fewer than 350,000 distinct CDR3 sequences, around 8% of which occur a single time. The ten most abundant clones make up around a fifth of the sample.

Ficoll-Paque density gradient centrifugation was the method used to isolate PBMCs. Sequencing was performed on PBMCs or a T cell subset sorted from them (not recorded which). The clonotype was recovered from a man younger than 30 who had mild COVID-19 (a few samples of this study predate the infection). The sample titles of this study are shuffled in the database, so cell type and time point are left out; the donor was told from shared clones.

The CDR3 region reads CASSEINRGGYTF. The DNA sequence follows: TGTGCCAGCAGTGAGATCAACAGGGGAGGCTACACCTTC. The chain is made from TRBV6-1 and TRBJ1-2; TRBD1 matches 7 bases in the middle. Trimming takes 3 bases off V and 8 bases off J; junction bases not matched to a gene: 6. The CDR3 starts with the cysteine, ends with the phenylalanine, and has 13 residues. CDR3 DNA is the only sequence kept; it has 39 bases, read in frame from the first base. CDR1 and CDR2 were assigned from the germline V gene as MNHNS and SASEGT.